The source of this T cell receptor (beta chain) is a study of T cell responses to AZD1222 COVID-19 vaccine. Study in general: Pooled samples include second doses given at about 4 or 12 weeks. Study-wide points: Nearly half of spike-specific TCRs reportedly target unmutated variant regions.

V dropped 3 bases and J dropped 3; count of bases not matched to a gene: 15. This CDR3 region has 18 residues. Germline V lookup: CDR1 WNHNN, CDR2 SYGVQD (reference sequence). Data came from immunoSEQ multiplex PCR; TCRdb stores just in-frame clones and leaves some out. The sample has about 140,000 clones; about 88% are singletons. A word on this clone: What it recognizes is unknown.

The sample was peripheral blood, taken on day 0 of AZD1222 vaccination. The chain links TRBV10-1 to TRBJ2-3; 7 bases map to TRBD1. The TCR comes from an adult in good health. CDR3 nucleotides: TGCGCCAGCAGTGACTATGTCCCAAGGGACAGCAGGACAGATACGCAGTATTTT. It encodes CASSDYVPRDSRTDTQYF.